The present TCR beta chain was sequenced within a study of CD8+ T cells in alopecia areata. Documented treatment: oral pan-JAK inhibitor, 5-10 mg twice daily. Reverse transcribed after extraction, RNA yielded cDNA as the sequencing template. Produced via immunoSEQ multiplex PCR; TCRdb's table is partial and in-frame only. Of around 300,000 clones listed, 60% are singletons. The CDR3 totals 14 residues. Looked up from germline, CDR1 is MNHEY and CDR2 is SVGAGI. With 0 bases clipped from V and 6 bases from J, the junction kept 0 bases outside the gene matches. This clonotype originated in a human donor with alopecia areata. V usage is TRBV6-5 and J usage is TRBJ2-3; 10 nucleotides line up with TRBD2. The sequenced sample was CD4+ T cells sorted from blood, obtained around week 54, from a patient treated with tofacitinib. The CDR3 reads CASSYSAGGDTQYF. The CDR3 bases are TGTGCCAGCAGTTACTCAGCGGGGGGGGATACGCAGTATTTT.